Listed below are T cell receptor beta chains from one sample, sequenced in a study of radiotherapy plus CTLA-4 blockade in lung cancer. Sequencing used immunoSEQ multiplex PCR; TCRdb keeps in-frame clones, though not all of them. Of 35,000 to 50,000 clones detected, 55% to 80% appear once; the ten largest clones hold 3.5%. Sequenced material: peripheral blood, taken from a patient treated with radiotherapy plus ipilimumab. Source of these receptors: a human donor with non-small cell lung cancer who had a complete response to radiotherapy plus ipilimumab. CDR3s include the opening cysteine and the closing phenylalanine or tryptophan. The order of the fields is clone size, J gene, V gene, D gene, CDR3 length, CDR3 DNA, CDR3 protein. A D gene is named only where the DNA matches it firmly. Some rows have no size entry. The others give once, few or many, or a class for an expanded clone.

-,TRBJ1-1,TRBV15,-,14,TGTGCCACCAGCAGAGGCGGGGAGGGGCCAGAAGCTTTCTTT,CATSRGGEGPEAFF
few,TRBJ2-7,TRBV7-2,TRBD1,18,TGTGCCAGCAGCTTAGGGCGCAGGGGGCGCGACGGCTCCTACGAGCAGTACTTC,CASSLGRRGRDGSYEQYF
-,TRBJ2-7,TRBV4-2,-,17,TGTGCCAGCAGCCAGGGCGTGGGGGGGGGCCGCTCCTACGAGCAGTACTTC,CASSQGVGGGRSYEQYF
-,TRBJ1-5,TRBV6-6,-,16,TGTGCCAGCAGTTCCACCGTCGGGTATAGCAATCAGCCCCAGCATTTT,CASSSTVGYSNQPQHF
-,TRBJ1-4,TRBV5-5,TRBD1,14,TGTGCCAGCAGCTACAGGGGCGCGGATGAAAAACTGTTTTTT,CASSYRGADEKLFF
few,TRBJ1-2,TRBV5-1,-,14,TGCGCCAGCAGCTTGGTGCAACAGGGATATGGCTACACCTTC,CASSLVQQGYGYTF
-,TRBJ1-5,TRBV7-9,-,16,TGTGCCAGCAGCTTAGTGACGGCGGGTGGCAATCAGCCCCAGCATTTT,CASSLVTAGGNQPQHF
-,TRBJ2-1,TRBV4-2,TRBD1,17,TGTGCCAGCAGCCAAGACCCTTTCTCGGACAGGGGAAATGAGCAGTTCTTC,CASSQDPFSDRGNEQFF
-,TRBJ1-2,TRBV30,TRBD1,12,TGTGCCTGGAGTGTCTGGGACAGTCGCTACACCTTC,CAWSVWDSRYTF
-,TRBJ1-5,TRBV30,TRBD1,18,TGTGCCTGGAGTGTAAACACGGGGACAGGGGGCGCAAATCAGCCCCAGCATTTT,CAWSVNTGTGGANQPQHF
-,TRBJ2-7,TRBV6-5,-,14,TGTGCCAGCAGTTCGACTCCGGGAGCCCACGAGCAGTACTTC,CASSSTPGAHEQYF
few,TRBJ1-4,TRBV7-9,-,14,TGTGCCAGCAGCGCCACAGGGATTAATGAAAAACTGTTTTTT,CASSATGINEKLFF
few,TRBJ1-5,TRBV13,-,13,TGTGCCAGCAGCTACAGGGACAATCAGCCCCAGCATTTT,CASSYRDNQPQHF
-,TRBJ1-4,TRBV9,-,15,TGTGCCAGCAGCCCAGGGGCAGGCCCTAATGAAAAACTGTTTTTT,CASSPGAGPNEKLFF
-,TRBJ1-5,TRBV7-2,TRBD1,16,TGTGCCAGCAGCGAGAGAAAGGGACAGGGGAAGCAGCCCCAGCATTTT,CASSERKGQGKQPQHF
-,TRBJ2-2,TRBV6-5,-,14,TGTGCCAGTGCACTACCGAAAAACACCGGGGAGCTGTTTTTT,CASALPKNTGELFF
few,TRBJ1-5,TRBV21-1,-,20,TGTGCCAGCACCCCCCCCTCACACGGAAACAGGGGTAATAGCAATCAGCCCCAGCATTTT,CASTPPSHGNRGNSNQPQHF
once,TRBJ1-4,TRBV4-3,TRBD1,15,TGCGCCAGCAGCCAAGCCGGACAGGGGAGTGAAAAACTGTTTTTT,CASSQAGQGSEKLFF
-,TRBJ1-1,TRBV6-6,TRBD1,16,TGTGCCAGCAGTTACTACATCGGGACAGAGAACACTGAAGCTTTCTTT,CASSYYIGTENTEAFF
few,TRBJ2-2,TRBV10-3,TRBD2,16,TGTGCCATCAGTGAGTCGGGGGGACTAGCCCACGGGGAGCTGTTTTTT,CAISESGGLAHGELFF
-,TRBJ2-2,TRBV19,-,14,TGTGCCAGTAGTATTCTGGGGGGTGCCGGGGAGCTGTTTTTT,CASSILGGAGELFF
-,TRBJ2-7,TRBV7-9,-,13,TGTGCCAGCAGCCGTCCGAGCTCCTACGAGCAGTACTTC,CASSRPSSYEQYF
few,TRBJ2-5,TRBV6-1,-,14,TGTGCCAGCAGGGGCAGGCTACTCGATGAGACCCAGTACTTC,CASRGRLLDETQYF
-,TRBJ2-5,TRBV9,-,14,TGTGCCAGCAGCGTAGGTCTCAGCCAAGAGACCCAGTACTTC,CASSVGLSQETQYF
-,TRBJ2-5,TRBV30,TRBD2,14,TGTGCCTTAACTCGGACTAGCGGACAAGAGACCCAGTACTTC,CALTRTSGQETQYF
-,TRBJ2-7,TRBV2,-,15,TGTGCCAGAGGGGCAGGAGGGGATATAACCCACGAGCAGTACTTC,CARGAGGDITHEQYF
-,TRBJ1-2,TRBV6-6,TRBD1,13,TGTGCCAGCAGGCCAGGGGGCGCGGATGGCTACACCTTC,CASRPGGADGYTF
-,TRBJ2-5,TRBV7-2,TRBD1,15,TGTGCCAGCAGCTTAGACAGGGGGCTACAAGAGACCCAGTACTTC,CASSLDRGLQETQYF
-,TRBJ2-1,TRBV4-1,-,15,TGCGCCAGCAGCCAGACTGGAGGGAGGTACAATGAGCAGTTCTTC,CASSQTGGRYNEQFF
-,TRBJ1-4,TRBV6-6,TRBD1,15,TGTGCCAGCAGTTACGAGGGGGCTGTCGATGAAAAACTGTTTTTT,CASSYEGAVDEKLFF
-,TRBJ2-5,TRBV10-1,TRBD2,17,TGCGCCAGCAGTGAGAAGACTAGCGGGGGGGCCAGAGAGACCCAGTACTTC,CASSEKTSGGARETQYF
-,TRBJ1-5,TRBV9,TRBD1,15,TGTGCCAGCAGCCGACAGGGGGAGGGCAATCAGCCCCAGCATTTT,CASSRQGEGNQPQHF
once,TRBJ1-5,TRBV28,-,16,TGTGCCAGCAGTTCCTCTGCAGGCTGGGGCAATCAGCCCCAGCATTTT,CASSSSAGWGNQPQHF
-,TRBJ2-7,TRBV28,TRBD2,15,TGTGCCAGCAGTTTATGGGGACTAGACTCCTACGAGCAGTACTTC,CASSLWGLDSYEQYF
-,TRBJ1-4,TRBV6-5,-,14,TGTGCCAGCAGTTACCGCCAGGGCAGGGAAAAACTGTTTTTT,CASSYRQGREKLFF
once,TRBJ2-1,TRBV2,TRBD1,14,TGTGCCAGCAGGAAACAGGGGCGCTACAATGAGCAGTTCTTC,CASRKQGRYNEQFF
-,TRBJ2-7,TRBV7-9,TRBD2,15,TGTGCCAGCAGCTTAGGATCCGGGGGGTCAGACGAGCAGTACTTC,CASSLGSGGSDEQYF
-,TRBJ1-1,TRBV15,-,16,TGTGCCACCAGCAGAGATCTGGGGGGTCGGTTGGCTGAAGCTTCCTTT,CATSRDLGGRLAEASF
-,TRBJ1-2,TRBV10-3,-,17,TGTGCCATCAGTGAGTCGAGTGGTCTCCGGGGGAGCTATGGCTACACCTTC,CAISESSGLRGSYGYTF
-,TRBJ2-7,TRBV2,-,12,TGTGCCAGCAGTGAAGCGTTCGGCGAGCAGTACTTC,CASSEAFGEQYF
-,TRBJ2-7,TRBV2,-,12,TGTGCCAGCAGACCGGGTGGCTACGAGCAGTACTTC,CASRPGGYEQYF